This T cell receptor (beta chain) was recorded in a study of blood T cell repertoires in COVID-19. TCRdb's copy holds only in-frame clones and misses some; the assay was immunoSEQ multiplex PCR. The table lists approximately 100,000 clones, more than 75% of them singletons. In germline, CDR1 is SGHRS, CDR2 YFSETQ. V trimming: 4 bases; J trimming: 6 bases; junction bases outside the gene matches: 30. The CDR3 has 22 residues. The receptor comes from a woman in her 70s with acute or convalescent COVID-19. This chain connects TRBV5-1 to TRBJ2-3; 9 bases line up with TRBD2. The sample consisted of peripheral blood. The CDR3 nucleotides are TGCGCCAGCAGCCAGCCGCCGGACGTCATGGGTCTAGCGGGGACCCCTGGGGATACGCAGTATTTT. Its translation is CASSQPPDVMGLAGTPGDTQYF.